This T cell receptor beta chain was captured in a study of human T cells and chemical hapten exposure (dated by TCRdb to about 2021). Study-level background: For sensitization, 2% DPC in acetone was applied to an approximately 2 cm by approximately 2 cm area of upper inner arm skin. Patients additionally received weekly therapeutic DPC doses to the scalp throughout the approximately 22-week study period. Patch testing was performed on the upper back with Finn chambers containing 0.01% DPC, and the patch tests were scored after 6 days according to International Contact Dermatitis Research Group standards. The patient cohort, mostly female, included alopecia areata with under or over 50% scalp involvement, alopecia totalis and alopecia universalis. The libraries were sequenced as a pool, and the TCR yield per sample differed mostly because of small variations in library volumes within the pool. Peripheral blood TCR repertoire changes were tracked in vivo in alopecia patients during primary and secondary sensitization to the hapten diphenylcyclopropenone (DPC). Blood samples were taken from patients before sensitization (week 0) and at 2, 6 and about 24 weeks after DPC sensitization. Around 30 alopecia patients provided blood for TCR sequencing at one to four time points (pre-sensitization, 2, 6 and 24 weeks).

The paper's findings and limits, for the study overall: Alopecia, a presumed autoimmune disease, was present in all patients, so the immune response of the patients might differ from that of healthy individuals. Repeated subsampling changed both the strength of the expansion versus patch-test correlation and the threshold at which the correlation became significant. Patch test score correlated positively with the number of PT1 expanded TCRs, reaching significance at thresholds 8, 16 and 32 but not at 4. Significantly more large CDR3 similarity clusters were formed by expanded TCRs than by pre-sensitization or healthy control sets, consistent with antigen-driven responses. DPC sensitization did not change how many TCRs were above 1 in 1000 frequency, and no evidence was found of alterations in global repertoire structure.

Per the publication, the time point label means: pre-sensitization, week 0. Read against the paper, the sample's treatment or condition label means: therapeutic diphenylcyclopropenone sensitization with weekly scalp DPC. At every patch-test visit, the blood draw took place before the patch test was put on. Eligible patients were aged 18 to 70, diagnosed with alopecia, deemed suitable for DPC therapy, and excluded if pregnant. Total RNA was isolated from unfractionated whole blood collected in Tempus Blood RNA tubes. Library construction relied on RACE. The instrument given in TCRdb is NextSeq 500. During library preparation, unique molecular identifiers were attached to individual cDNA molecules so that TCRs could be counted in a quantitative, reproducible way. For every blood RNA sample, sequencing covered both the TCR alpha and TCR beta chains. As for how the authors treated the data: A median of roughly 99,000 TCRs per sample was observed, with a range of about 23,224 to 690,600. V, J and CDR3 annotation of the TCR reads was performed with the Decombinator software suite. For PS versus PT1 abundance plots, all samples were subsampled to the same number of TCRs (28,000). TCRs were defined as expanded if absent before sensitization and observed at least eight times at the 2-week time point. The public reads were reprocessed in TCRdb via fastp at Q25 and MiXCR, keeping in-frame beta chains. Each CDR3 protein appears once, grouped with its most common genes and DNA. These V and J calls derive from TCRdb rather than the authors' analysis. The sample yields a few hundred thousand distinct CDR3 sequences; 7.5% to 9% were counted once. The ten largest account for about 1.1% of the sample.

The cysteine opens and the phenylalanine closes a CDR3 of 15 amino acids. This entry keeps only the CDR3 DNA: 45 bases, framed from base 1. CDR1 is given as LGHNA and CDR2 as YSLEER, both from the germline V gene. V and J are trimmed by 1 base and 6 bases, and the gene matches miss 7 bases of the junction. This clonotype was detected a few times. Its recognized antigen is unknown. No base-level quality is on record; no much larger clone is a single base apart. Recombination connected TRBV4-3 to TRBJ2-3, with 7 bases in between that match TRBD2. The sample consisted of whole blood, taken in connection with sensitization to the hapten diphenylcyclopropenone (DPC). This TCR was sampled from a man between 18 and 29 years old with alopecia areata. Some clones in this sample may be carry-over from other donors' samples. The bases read TGCGCCAGCAGCCAAGCTTCAGCGGGGTACGATACGCAGTATTTT. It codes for CASSQASAGYDTQYF.